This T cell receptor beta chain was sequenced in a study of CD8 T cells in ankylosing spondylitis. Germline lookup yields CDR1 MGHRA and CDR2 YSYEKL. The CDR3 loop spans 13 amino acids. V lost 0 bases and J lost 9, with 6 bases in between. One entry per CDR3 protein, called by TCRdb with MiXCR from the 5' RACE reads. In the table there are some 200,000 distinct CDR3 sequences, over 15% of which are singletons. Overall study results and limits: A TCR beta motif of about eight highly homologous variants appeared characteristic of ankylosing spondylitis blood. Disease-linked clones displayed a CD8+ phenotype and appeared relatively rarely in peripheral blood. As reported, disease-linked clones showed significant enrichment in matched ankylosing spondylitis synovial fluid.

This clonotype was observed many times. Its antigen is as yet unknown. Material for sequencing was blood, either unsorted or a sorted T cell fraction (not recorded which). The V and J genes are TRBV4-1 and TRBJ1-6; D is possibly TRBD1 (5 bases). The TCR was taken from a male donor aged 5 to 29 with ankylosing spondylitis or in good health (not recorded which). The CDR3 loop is CASSQDGGSPLHF. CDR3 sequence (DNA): TGCGCCAGCAGCCAAGATGGGGGTTCACCCCTCCACTTT.